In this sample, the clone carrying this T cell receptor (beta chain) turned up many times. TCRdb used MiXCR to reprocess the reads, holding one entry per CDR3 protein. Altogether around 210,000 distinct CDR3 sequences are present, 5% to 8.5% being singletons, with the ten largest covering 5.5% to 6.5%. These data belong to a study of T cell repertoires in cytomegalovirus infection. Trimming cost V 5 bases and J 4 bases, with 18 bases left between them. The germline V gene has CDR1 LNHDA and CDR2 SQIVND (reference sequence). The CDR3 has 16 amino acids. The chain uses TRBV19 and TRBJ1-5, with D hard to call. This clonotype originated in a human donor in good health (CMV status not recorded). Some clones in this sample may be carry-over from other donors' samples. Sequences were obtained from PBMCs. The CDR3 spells CASSVQIGEGNQPQHF. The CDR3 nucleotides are TGTGCCAGTAGTGTACAAATCGGGGAAGGAAATCAGCCCCAGCATTTT.